What follows describes a single T cell receptor beta chain. What it recognizes is unknown. The sample is drawn from a study of T cell responses to AZD1222 COVID-19 vaccine. The assay was immunoSEQ multiplex PCR, and TCRdb's table has in-frame clones only and misses some. The sample records about 140,000 clones, about 92% being singletons. Pooled together were second doses at about 4 or about 12 weeks. Study-wide points: Within unmutated variant regions lay the reported targets of nearly half of spike-specific TCRs. Only a handful of people who got AZD1222 tested seropositive at baseline. White British ancestry dominated among donors, who included more females, and clonal diversity was possibly underestimated.

Germline CDR1 reads MNHNY; CDR2 reads SVGAGI (reference sequence). The CDR3 totals 10 residues. Trimming shortened V by 8 bases and J by 14 bases, and 15 bases separated the two germline ends. The TCR originated in an adult who received the AZD1222 COVID-19 vaccine. Sequenced material: peripheral blood, taken 28 days after the second AZD1222 dose. This chain uses TRBV6-6 with TRBJ1-2; the D is unclear. CDR3 nucleotide sequence: TGTGCCAGCGGTAGCCAATCGGGGACCTTC. Translating it yields CASGSQSGTF.